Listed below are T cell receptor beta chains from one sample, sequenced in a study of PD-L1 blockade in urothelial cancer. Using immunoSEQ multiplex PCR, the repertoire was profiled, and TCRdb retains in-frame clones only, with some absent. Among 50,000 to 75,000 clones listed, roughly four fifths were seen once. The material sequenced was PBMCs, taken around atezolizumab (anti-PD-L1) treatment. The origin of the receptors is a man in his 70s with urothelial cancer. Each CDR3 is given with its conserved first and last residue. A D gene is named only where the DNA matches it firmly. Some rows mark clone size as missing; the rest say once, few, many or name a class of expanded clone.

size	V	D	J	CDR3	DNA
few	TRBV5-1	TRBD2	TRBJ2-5	CASSLGLAGGGETQYF	TGCGCCAGCAGCCTGGGACTAGCGGGAGGGGGAGAGACCCAGTACTTC
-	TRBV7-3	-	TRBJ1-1	CASSFKPGTEAFF	TGTGCCAGCAGCTTCAAGCCGGGCACTGAAGCTTTCTTT
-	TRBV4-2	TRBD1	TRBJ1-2	CASSGTGVNYGYTF	TGTGCCAGCTCCGGGACAGGGGTTAACTATGGCTACACCTTC
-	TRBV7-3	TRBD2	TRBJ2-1	CASSLEAGGNNEQFF	TGTGCCAGCAGCTTAGAAGCGGGGGGGAACAATGAGCAGTTCTTC
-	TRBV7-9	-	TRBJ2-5	CASSFTGSPETQYF	TGTGCCAGCAGCTTTACAGGGAGCCCAGAGACCCAGTACTTC
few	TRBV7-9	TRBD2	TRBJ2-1	CVTGLAAGELQFF	TGTGTTACGGGACTAGCTGCGGGGGAGCTGCAGTTCTTC
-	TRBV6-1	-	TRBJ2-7	CASSERGGQTYEQYF	TGTGCCAGCAGTGAAAGGGGCGGACAGACCTACGAGCAGTACTTC
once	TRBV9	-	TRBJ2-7	CASSVQGASYEQYF	TGTGCCAGCAGCGTACAAGGGGCTTCCTACGAGCAGTACTTC
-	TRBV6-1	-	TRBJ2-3	CASSGLVMFSDTQYF	TGTGCCAGCAGTGGACTAGTTATGTTTTCAGATACGCAGTATTTT
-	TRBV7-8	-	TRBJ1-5	CASSFQRAQAGQPQHF	TGTGCCAGCAGCTTCCAGCGGGCCCAGGCGGGGCAGCCCCAGCATTTT
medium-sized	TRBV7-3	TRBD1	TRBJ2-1	CASKVGTDYNEQFF	TGTGCCAGCAAGGTCGGGACAGACTACAATGAGCAGTTCTTC
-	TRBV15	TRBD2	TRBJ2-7	CATSSTSGRRYEQYF	TGTGCCACCAGCTCGACTAGCGGGAGACGGTACGAGCAGTACTTC
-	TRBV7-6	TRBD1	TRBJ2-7	CASSPNYRTGGDEQYF	TGTGCCAGCAGCCCAAACTATAGGACAGGGGGGGACGAGCAGTACTTC
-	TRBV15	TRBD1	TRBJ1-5	CATSREGQDNVYSNQPQHF	TGTGCCACCAGCAGAGAGGGACAGGACAACGTATATAGCAATCAGCCCCAGCATTTT
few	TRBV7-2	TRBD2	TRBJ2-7	CASSPGLAAYEQYF	TGTGCCAGCAGCCCGGGACTAGCTGCTTACGAGCAGTACTTC
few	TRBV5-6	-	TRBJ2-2	CASSYAGDGELFF	TGTGCCAGCAGCTACGCAGGGGACGGGGAGCTGTTTTTT
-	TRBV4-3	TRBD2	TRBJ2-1	CASSQELSGRWSDEQFF	TGCGCCAGCAGCCAAGAGCTTAGCGGGAGATGGTCGGATGAGCAGTTCTTC
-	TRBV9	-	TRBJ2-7	CASSVGGGNLPGEQYF	TGTGCCAGCAGCGTAGGCGGGGGCAATCTCCCCGGCGAGCAGTACTTC
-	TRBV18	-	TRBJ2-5	CASSPGLSQETQYF	TGTGCCAGCTCACCGGGACTCTCTCAAGAGACCCAGTACTTC
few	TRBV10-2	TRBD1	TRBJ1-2	CASSENPGGGYGYTF	TGCGCCAGCAGTGAGAATCCAGGGGGAGGCTATGGCTACACCTTC
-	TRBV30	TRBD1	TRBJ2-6	CAWRRDRVDRANVLTF	TGTGCCTGGCGCCGGGACAGGGTCGACAGGGCCAACGTCCTGACTTTC
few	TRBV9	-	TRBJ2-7	CASSVHGYEQYF	TGTGCCAGCAGCGTCCACGGCTACGAGCAGTACTTC
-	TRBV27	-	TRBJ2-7	CASTSVGGTYEQYF	TGTGCCAGCACTTCTGTCGGGGGTACCTACGAGCAGTACTTC
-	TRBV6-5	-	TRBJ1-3	CASLGGGPGNTIYF	TGTGCCAGCCTCGGGGGGGGGCCTGGAAACACCATATATTTT
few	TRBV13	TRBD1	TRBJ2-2	CASSFDRVGPGELFF	TGTGCCAGCAGCTTCGACAGGGTGGGGCCCGGGGAGCTGTTTTTT
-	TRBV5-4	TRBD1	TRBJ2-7	CASSGTGGTYEQYF	TGTGCCAGCAGCGGGACAGGGGGAACCTACGAGCAGTACTTC
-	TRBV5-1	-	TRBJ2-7	CASSPRLGAYEQYF	TGCGCCAGCAGCCCCCGGTTAGGGGCCTACGAGCAGTACTTC
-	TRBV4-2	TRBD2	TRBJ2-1	CASSPPVGRERRGEQFF	TGTGCCAGCAGCCCTCCGGTAGGGCGGGAGAGGAGGGGTGAGCAGTTCTTC
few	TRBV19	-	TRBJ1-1	CASSISSGTEAFF	TGTGCCAGTAGTATTTCCTCGGGCACTGAAGCTTTCTTT
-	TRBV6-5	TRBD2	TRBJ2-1	CASSPGTSGKNEQFF	TGTGCCAGCAGTCCCGGGACTAGCGGGAAGAATGAGCAGTTCTTC
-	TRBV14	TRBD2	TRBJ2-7	CASSRPSGIPYEQYF	TGTGCCAGCAGTCGTCCGAGCGGGATTCCCTACGAGCAGTACTTC
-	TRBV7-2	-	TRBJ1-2	CASSQSGTSDGYTF	TGTGCCAGCAGCCAATCCGGGACTTCCGATGGCTACACCTTC
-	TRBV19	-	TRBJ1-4	CASSISVGNGANEKLFF	TGTGCCAGTAGTATTTCGGTAGGGAACGGGGCTAATGAAAAACTGTTTTTT
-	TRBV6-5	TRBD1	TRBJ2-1	CASRGQGNNLNEQFF	TGTGCCAGCAGGGGACAGGGGAATAATTTAAATGAGCAGTTCTTC
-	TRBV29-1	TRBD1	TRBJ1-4	CSVARTGDNEKLFF	TGCAGCGTTGCTAGGACAGGAGATAATGAAAAACTGTTTTTT
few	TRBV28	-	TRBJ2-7	CASSLTGEQYF	TGTGCCAGCAGTTTAACGGGCGAGCAGTACTTC
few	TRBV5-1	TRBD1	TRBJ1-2	CASSLAGTGGEGYTF	TGCGCCAGCAGCTTGGCCGGGACAGGGGGGGAAGGCTACACCTTC
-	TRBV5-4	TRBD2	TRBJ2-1	CASSLPGLAGGDGLNEQFF	TGTGCCAGCAGCTTGCCGGGGCTAGCGGGAGGAGATGGGCTCAATGAGCAGTTCTTC
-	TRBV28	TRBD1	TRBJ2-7	CASSSTPGQYLGQYF	TGTGCCAGCAGTTCGACCCCGGGACAGTACTTGGGGCAGTACTTC
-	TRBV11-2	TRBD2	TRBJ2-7	CASSLEGGSTPYEQYF	TGTGCCAGCAGCCTAGAGGGCGGGAGTACGCCCTACGAGCAGTACTTC
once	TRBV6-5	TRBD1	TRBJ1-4	CASSTGQGSNEKLFF	TGTGCCAGCAGTACAGGACAGGGGTCAAATGAAAAACTGTTTTTT